This T cell receptor beta chain was retrieved from a study of cytomegalovirus exposure and HLA in healthy donors (dated by TCRdb to about 2017). Turning to the overall study: An earlier analysis of several hundred of the donors reported 276 Gb of sequence data and 90 million to 120 million unique TCR beta sequences obtained from around 180 million T cells. Rather than drawing on any new phenotypic data, the later analysis identified candidate immune exposures from TCR beta sequences and the way those sequences occurred across donors. To study patterns of TCR occurrence, a later analysis re-analyzed previously published TCR beta repertoires from under 750 donors and added high-resolution HLA genotyping. Because of strong linkage in the cohort, roughly 5 DR-DQ haplotypes were treated as single units for association and clustering. The study used immunosequencing to profile the T cell repertoires of approximately 650 subjects and linked those repertoires to cytomegalovirus serostatus. Across around 400 genotyped donors of the cohort, an average of about 250,000 unique TCR beta nucleotide sequences per donor were sequenced, and 15% to 20% of those sequences were non-productive. About 280 gigabases of sequencing data and approximately 84 million unique TCR sequences were included in an early release covering about 700 HLA-typed donors. HLA typing included class I and class II loci at four-digit resolution. An earlier analysis of several hundred of the donors used high-throughput TCR beta sequencing to judge whether each TCR beta V gene segment behaved as functional or pseudogenic. Genome-wide SNP genotypes for about 65% of the 666 donors were used in a later genetic analysis, which treated that subset as a discovery cohort. A separate validation cohort of about 110 different subjects was used in addition to the roughly 700-subject first cohort. Among the roughly 410 genotyped donors, more than 70% belonged to the genetic ancestry cluster associated with self-reported Caucasian donors. Every repertoire in the discovery cohort had been generated on one and the same sequencing platform. The aim of the study was to test whether cataloging public T cell receptors could identify signatures of past pathogen exposure. High-throughput TCR immunosequencing, statistical association of individual TCRs with disease status, and machine learning were combined to predict cytomegalovirus infection status. Typing coverage varied by locus: roughly 620-640 donors for A, B, C, DRB1 and DQB1; roughly 510 for DQA1; more than 600 for DPA1; 450 to 480 for DPB1. Donor age, sex, ethnicity and CMV serostatus were compiled alongside the repertoire data.

With regard to this clone: Its cognate antigen has yet to be identified. No much larger clonotype is one base removed from it; base qualities were not supplied.

The method was the immunoSEQ multiplex PCR assay. For the multiplex PCR, a mixture combining 60 forward primers for TCR Vbeta segments and 13 reverse primers for TCR Jbeta segments was used. The CDR3 region of rearranged TCR beta genes was amplified from genomic DNA with a multiplex PCR assay. On the Illumina HiSeq System, the amplified TCR beta libraries were sequenced as 87-base-pair reads. Per the source publication's procedure: A later analysis tallied 75 million to 85 million unique TCR beta chains across the roughly 610 repertoires, and about 12 million of those chains were shared by two or more donors. Raw reads were error-corrected and collapsed into unique sequences by a nearest-neighbor algorithm in which closely related sequences were merged to remove PCR and sequencing errors. CDR3 sequences were aligned to IMGT reference sequences to assign V, D and J gene segments. For a sequence to be retained, a match of at least six nucleotides to both a V gene segment and a J gene segment was required. Rearrangements were classified as productive when the CDR3 lacked stop codons and remained in frame with V and J, and all other rearrangements were classified as non-productive. CDR3 was defined by IMGT convention, running from the second conserved V-encoded cysteine to the conserved J-encoded phenylalanine. The earlier analysis of some 600 of the donors excluded sequences that lacked an unambiguous match to a single V gene segment. An earlier analysis of 587 of the donors called V segments functional above 56.7% productive rearrangements and segregating when the between-donor standard deviation exceeded 5%. A statistical classification framework was built to diagnose cytomegalovirus status from the catalog of TCR beta chain sequences. V and J gene assignment, in a later analysis, came from comparing TCR nucleotide sequences with IMGT/GENE-DB human TR gene sequences. The TCRdist pipeline was used in a later analysis to assign CDR3 sequences and most-parsimonious VDJ recombination scenarios. In a later analysis, each TCR beta chain was defined by its CDR3 amino acid sequence together with its V-gene family, and reads without a unique V-gene family were excluded. As a way to deal with suspected cross-contamination and a sequencing artifact, a later analysis dropped 450 to 600 nucleotide sequences that were highly shared and had low generation probability. A later analysis calculated a clonal expansion index for each public chain from normalized within-repertoire ranks of inferred template counts. A later analysis computed generation probabilities with a VDJ recombination model fitted to out-of-frame rearrangements, and checked the results against IGoR. Hypergeometric tests were used in a later analysis to score TCR-TCR, TCR-HLA and TCR-CMV co-occurrence, with a repertoire-size bias correction applied to the TCR pairs. False discovery rates were estimated in a later analysis by permuting HLA or CMV assignments 20 times. In a later analysis, co-occurring TCRs were grouped using DBSCAN, and TCRdist sequence similarity was added for clustering within HLA-allele-positive subsets. Repertoires with fewer than 30,000 or more than 120,000 public chains, plus five repertoires with anomalous nucleotide sharing, were excluded from co-occurrence clustering. TCRdb took this table from immuneACCESS and kept in-frame rearrangements with V and J called. Such tables lack part of the clones; where checked against another copy, unresolved V genes explain under half of the gap, and the rest is unexplained. Clone size and V and J calls were adopted from that table, with D and trimming inferred from the DNA. This sample holds about 110,000 clones; around 75% were observed only once. Roughly 2.8% of the sample rests with the top ten.

What the work shows at the level of the full study, not this receptor alone: In vitro tests confirmed that a few of the cytomegalovirus-associated TCR beta chains recognize cytomegalovirus antigens. The cohort was sequenced for TCR beta chains only, and without alpha or paired-chain data the features that could be detected were limited. Linkage disequilibrium might explain the correlated functional status among segregating V segments, but an unknown experimental factor could not be ruled out. While some public TCRs were present in many individuals, most TCR sequences turned up only very rarely across donors. V-gene and J-gene trimming of TCR beta chains was associated with a missense DCLRE1C variant in a later genetic analysis, and the association was replicated in an independent cohort. In an earlier analysis of around 600 of the donors, most TCR beta V segments appeared in productive rearrangements about 87% or about 30% of the time, broadly matching IMGT annotations. Sequencing depth was assumed to be roughly uniform across donors in the presence/absence analyses, though that assumption may not hold. A later analysis reported that several top co-occurrence clusters appeared linked to parvovirus B19, influenza, CMV and Epstein-Barr virus. Assigning TCR associations to individual alleles was difficult when HLA alleles, especially DR and DQ, strongly co-occurred. The study listed 150 to 200 TCR beta chains as associated with cytomegalovirus. A later analysis associated some 17,000 TCR beta sequences with specific HLA alleles at a false discovery rate of 0.05. CMV serostatus was the only immune exposure information available for the cohort. Some IMGT-functional V segments, including TRBV6-2 and TRBV6-3, could not be distinguished by the 87-base-pair reads and were therefore excluded. A later analysis found that most CMV-associated TCR beta chains appeared HLA-restricted, with HLA associations seemingly driven largely by CMV exposure. The sequencing pipeline was judged likely to have produced a cluster of highly shared sequence variants as a technical artifact. A further reported finding was that TCR beta sequences accurately predicted the HLA-A and HLA-B alleles for most subjects in the first cohort. Roughly 17 rarely observed V segments, including chromosome 9 orphons, were excluded from the earlier analysis of approximately 500 of the donors because counts were too low. Because some donors lacked HLA typing at each locus, the association tests relied only on the typed subset. The classifier was reported to diagnose cytomegalovirus status with high specificity and sensitivity in both the original cohort and the validation cohort. In a later analysis, HLA-associated TCR beta chains showed more clonal expansion and lower generation probabilities than non-associated chains that were equally common. A later genetic analysis reported fewer N-insertions in productive TCRs among donors in an Asian-associated ancestry cluster than the roughly 620-donor mean. In a later analysis, the rate of TCR association differed among HLA loci, with DRB1 alleles having the most associated TCRs and HLA-C alleles having the fewest. It was suggested by the authors that the approach could potentially be generalized to other disease states and immunological phenotypes.

The V end loses 5 bases and the J end loses 3 bases, and a stretch of 21 bases separates them. Sequences MNHEY (CDR1) and SMNVEV (CDR2) are obtained from the germline V gene (reference sequence). Spanning cysteine to phenylalanine, the CDR3 consists of 17 amino acids. CDR3 DNA only is kept here, 51 bases in frame from base 1. The cohort consisted of 650 to 700 healthy bone marrow donors. At the time of sampling, all cohort members were nominally healthy, though unrecorded immune exposures were likely present. The donor was CMV seronegative and was included in the group of a few hundred seronegative cohort members. Every donor gave a peripheral blood sample, and the peripheral blood mononuclear cells from that sample were used for TCR beta sequencing. The Qiagen DNeasy Blood Extraction Kit was used to extract genomic DNA from the blood cell samples.

This TCR derives from a female donor in good health and CMV-seronegative. The chain is made from TRBV27 and TRBJ2-3; TRBD2 is perhaps the D gene, given 6 matching bases. Sequences were obtained from PBMCs. CDR3 sequence: CASSQDARGGGTDTQYF. The DNA reads TGTGCCAGCAGTCAAGACGCGCGGGGTGGAGGAACAGATACGCAGTATTTT.